This TCR beta chain emerged from a study of shared clonotypes between healthy human individuals. The study's findings and limits: Few donors limited the genetic and exposure-history diversity represented.

A word on this clone: Its antigen is currently unknown.

The CDR3 length is 18 residues. V shed 3 bases and J 2 bases; nucleotides not matched to a gene: 10. Germline lookup yields CDR1 SGHTS and CDR2 YDEGEE. It was about 180 ng DNA, 30,000 or so T cell genomes, that sorted-subset replicate PCRs used. Here immunoSEQ multiplex PCR was the method, and the copy in TCRdb shows in-frame clones only, minus some. The data show some 1,100,000 clones, roughly 74% seen once. Splitting the CD4+ cells yielded a CD45RA+ naive subset and a CD45RA-negative memory subset. Sequencing was done on a sample of memory CD4+ T cells from PBMCs. Described subset: CD45RA-negative fraction. The V and J genes are TRBV5-8 and TRBJ1-5, with 11 positions matching TRBD1. This receptor was taken from a man younger than 30 in good health. Some clones in this sample may be carry-over from other donors' samples. CDR3 residues: CASSSRTGGRVGNQPQHF. The CDR3 DNA is TGTGCCAGCAGCTCCCGGACAGGGGGCAGGGTGGGCAATCAGCCCCAGCATTTT.